This T cell receptor beta chain was documented in a study of spatial heterogeneity in lung cancer. The wider study: Consistent detection of more beta-chain than alpha-chain sequences was observed. On average, each unique TCR and UMI combination appeared more than ten times in raw reads.

Every TCR cDNA molecule bore its own unique molecular identifier. TCRdb recomputed calls from the 5' RACE reads with MiXCR, one row per CDR3 protein. The profile covers 10,000 or so distinct CDR3 sequences, with 7.5% to 9.5% appearing a single time and around 13% taken by the ten largest. Notes on the study in general: How many expanded intratumoral alpha and beta TCRs were present tracked the tumor mutation count, which was a count of nonsynonymous mutations.

This clonotype was observed a handful of times. Its antigen is currently unknown. Time point described: sample taken at primary tumor resection. Whole RNA obtained from tumor, nontumor lung or frozen PBMC underwent sequencing without sorting. Germline values: CDR1 LGHDT, CDR2 YNNKEL (reference sequence). V lost 4 bases and J lost 1; bases outside the gene matches: 12. CDR3 size: 18 residues. This receptor was obtained from a female donor with early-stage non-small cell lung cancer. This specimen was lung tumor tissue, taken at surgery. The chain carries TRBV3-1 and TRBJ1-1, with 10 bases that match TRBD1. The CDR3 DNA sequence: TGTGCCAGCAGCCCTGGACAGGGGGTGGGTATTCGGAACACTGAAGCTTTCTTT. Its translation is CASSPGQGVGIRNTEAFF.